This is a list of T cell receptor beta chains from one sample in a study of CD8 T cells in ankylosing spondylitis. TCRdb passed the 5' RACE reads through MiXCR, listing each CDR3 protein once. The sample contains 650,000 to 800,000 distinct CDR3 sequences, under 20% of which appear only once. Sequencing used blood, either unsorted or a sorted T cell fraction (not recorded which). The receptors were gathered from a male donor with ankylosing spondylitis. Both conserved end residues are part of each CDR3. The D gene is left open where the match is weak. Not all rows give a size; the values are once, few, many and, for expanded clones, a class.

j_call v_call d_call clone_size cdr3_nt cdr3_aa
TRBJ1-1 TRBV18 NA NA TGTGCCAGCTCACCACGTACACCCTCGGTGGAAGCTTTCTTT CASSPRTPSVEAFF
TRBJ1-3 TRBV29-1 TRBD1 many TGCAGCGCCGCGACAGGGGTAACTGGAAACACCATATATTTT CSAATGVTGNTIYF
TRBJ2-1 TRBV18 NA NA TGTGCCAGTGTGGGGACACTCAATGAGCAGTTCTTC CASVGTLNEQFF
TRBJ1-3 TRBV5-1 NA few TGCGCCAGCAGCTTGAGTACACCCTCCTCTGGAAACACCATATATTTT CASSLSTPSSGNTIYF
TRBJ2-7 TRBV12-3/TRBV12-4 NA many TGTGCCAGCAGTTTAAGGGCAGGGGCCACCTACGAGCAGTACTTC CASSLRAGATYEQYF
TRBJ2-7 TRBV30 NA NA TGTGCCTCCCATGGGGCAGGGAAGCTGGCCGAGCAGTACTTC CASHGAGKLAEQYF
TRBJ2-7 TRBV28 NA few TGTGCCAGCAGTTTTGGCCAGGGAGTTTTCTACGAGCAGTACTTC CASSFGQGVFYEQYF
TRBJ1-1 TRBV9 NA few TGTGCCAGCAGCCCCGCACCGAACACTGAAGCTTTCTTT CASSPAPNTEAFF
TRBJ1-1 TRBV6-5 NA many TGTGCCAGCAGTTATCTGAACACTGAAGCTTTCTTT CASSYLNTEAFF
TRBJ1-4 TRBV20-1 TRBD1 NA TGCAGTGCTGAACAGGGGAGTGAAAAACTGTTTTTT CSAEQGSEKLFF
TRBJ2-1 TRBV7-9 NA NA TGTGCCAGCAGCTCACAGGGAAACCCCTACAATGAGCAGTTCTTC CASSSQGNPYNEQFF
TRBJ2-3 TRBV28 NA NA TGTGCCAGTAAGCTGGGGGCGGGCACAGATACGCAGTATTTT CASKLGAGTDTQYF
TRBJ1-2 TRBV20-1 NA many TGCAGTGCTAGAGCGGGTGGTGCCTACACCTTC CSARAGGAYTF
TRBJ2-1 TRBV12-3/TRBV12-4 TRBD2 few TGTGCCAGCAGTTTAGCGCGGGGCGGGAGGGCCAGTTGGCAGTTCTTC CASSLARGGRASWQFF
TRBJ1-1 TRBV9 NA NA TGTGCCAGCAGCGTAGTGACAGCAGACTCTGAAGCTTTCTTT CASSVVTADSEAFF
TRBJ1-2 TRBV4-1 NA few TGCGCCAGCAGCCGGGAACAGGGAAAAGCTAACTATGGCTACACCTTC CASSREQGKANYGYTF
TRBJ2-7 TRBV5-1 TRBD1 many TGCGCCAGCAGCTTGGGAGGGACAGGAACCTACGAGCAGTACTTC CASSLGGTGTYEQYF
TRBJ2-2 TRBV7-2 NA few TGTGCCAGCAGCCCTCAGCTGGGCACCGGGGAGCTGTTTTTT CASSPQLGTGELFF
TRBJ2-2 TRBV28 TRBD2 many TGTGCCAGCACCTCCACCGGGACTAGCGCACCGAACACCGGGGAGCTGTTTTTT CASTSTGTSAPNTGELFF
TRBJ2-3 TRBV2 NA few TGTGCCAGCAGGAGGTATACAGGTTCGAGAGATACGCAGTATTTT CASRRYTGSRDTQYF
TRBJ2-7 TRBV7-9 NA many TGTGCCAGCAGCCCCGACAGAACCTACGAGCAGTACTTC CASSPDRTYEQYF
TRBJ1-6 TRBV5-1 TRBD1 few TGCGCCAGCAGCTTGGGTCCGGGACAGGGAAATTCACCCCTCCACTTT CASSLGPGQGNSPLHF